These 30 T cell receptor beta chains came from one sample sequenced in a study of CD8 T cells in ankylosing spondylitis. TCRdb reanalysed the 5' RACE reads using MiXCR and keeps one entry per CDR3 protein. The table includes about 250,000 distinct CDR3 sequences, 18% detected once. Sequenced material: blood, either unsorted or a sorted T cell fraction (not recorded which). These receptors were obtained from a male donor with ankylosing spondylitis or in good health (not recorded which).

The chain links TRBV3-1 to TRBJ2-5, with D possibly matching TRBD2 (6 bases). Germline CDR1 and CDR2: LGHDT and YNNKEL (reference sequence). Trimming removed 1 base from V and 4 bases from J, with 10 bases in between. This CDR3 has 14 residues. Written as DNA, the CDR3 is TGTGCCAGCAGCCAAGGTCTAGCGAGAGAGACCCAGTACTTC. Encoded protein: CASSQGLARETQYF.

J is TRBJ2-7 and V is TRBV6-5, with unresolved D. The CDR3 extends over 12 amino acids. CDR1 is MNHEY, CDR2 SVGAGI, per germline. Trimming took 2 bases from V and 4 from J, leaving 6 bases between them. The CDR3 nucleotides read TGTGCCAGCAGTTACAACGCTTACGAGCAGTACTTC. It is translated as CASSYNAYEQYF.

This clonotype occurred a few times. The V gene is TRBV29-1, the J gene TRBJ1-4; D is uncertain. The V and J ends lost 3 bases and 13 bases respectively, with 12 bases between them. The V gene's germline CDR1 is SQVTM and CDR2 ANQGSEA. The CDR3 contains 11 residues. DNA for the CDR3: TGCAGCGTTGACGGGGATCGGGGACTGTTTTTT. This sequence encodes CSVDGDRGLFF. The variable domain in full, with the rest retrieved from reference TRBV29-1 and TRBJ1-4, is SAVISQKPSRDICQRGTSLTIQCQVDSQVTMMFWYRQQPGQSLTLIATANQGSEATYESGFVIDKFPISRPNLTFSTLTVSNMSPEDSSIYLCSVDGDRGLFFGSGTQLSVL.

CDR3 coding DNA: TGTGCCAGCAGCTCCCGACAGGGTGGCGGCACTGAAGCTTTCTTT. It yields the protein CASSSRQGGGTEAFF. The rearrangement links TRBV7-6 to TRBJ1-1; the match to TRBD1 covers 7 bases. J gave up 4 bases and V 4 bases, and 9 bases lay outside the gene matches. The germline CDR1 and CDR2 sequences are SGHVS and FNYEAQ. The CDR3 length is 15 residues.

The CDR3 reads CASSLGTDFYGYTF. DNA for the CDR3: TGTGCCAGCAGTTTGGGGACGGATTTCTATGGCTACACCTTC. The chain links TRBV25-1 to TRBJ1-2; D possibly corresponds to TRBD1 (5 bases). V gave up 5 bases and J gave up 4 bases, with 14 bases separating them. This CDR3 comprises 14 residues. The germline CDR1 and CDR2 sequences are MGHDK and SYGVNS.

There are a few counts of this clonotype. The chain links TRBV20-1 to TRBJ2-7; a weak D match, TRBD2 (5 bases). In germline, CDR1 is DFQATT, CDR2 SNEGSKA (reference sequence). V was cut by 3 bases and J by 0 bases, with 9 bases left in between. The length of the CDR3 is 13 residues. Here the CDR3 DNA reads TGCAGTGCTAGTCCGGGGAGCTCCTACGAGCAGTACTTC. It codes for CSASPGSSYEQYF.

V and J are TRBV7-9 and TRBJ2-3; D ambiguous. The ends were cut back, 5 bases at V and 2 bases at J, with 20 bases in the middle. The CDR3 loop spans 17 amino acids. CDR1 SEHNR and CDR2 FQNEAQ come from the germline V gene (reference sequence). CDR3 loop: CASSRRTWTTDTDTQYF. CDR3 sequence (DNA): TGTGCCAGCAGCCGAAGGACGTGGACCACTGACACAGATACGCAGTATTTT.

The CDR3 protein is CASSFISDLHGEQFF. CDR3 in DNA: TGTGCCAGCAGTTTCATTTCCGATCTACACGGTGAGCAGTTCTTC. V is TRBV27 and J is TRBJ2-1; D gene unclear. Germline assignment: CDR1 MNHEY and CDR2 SMNVEV (reference sequence). Trimming took off 3 bases at V and 9 bases at J, with 18 bases between the two ends. The CDR3 runs 15 residues.

The genes are TRBV7-9 and TRBJ2-5; 8 nucleotides agree with TRBD2. With V trimmed by 2 bases and J by 5 bases, 4 bases remained unmatched. CDR1 SEHNR and CDR2 FQNEAQ come from the germline V gene (reference sequence). The CDR3 loop spans 14 amino acids. The CDR3 loop is CASSLSGSYETQYF. CDR3 DNA: TGTGCCAGCAGCTTAAGCGGGAGTTATGAGACCCAGTACTTC.

In this sample, this clonotype turned up many times. The chain links TRBV20-1 to TRBJ2-7; 8 bases are shared with TRBD2. The CDR3 has 13 amino acids. Germline CDR1 and CDR2: DFQATT and SNEGSKA (reference sequence). With V trimmed by 5 bases and J by 5 bases, 8 bases remained unmatched. This chain's CDR3 is CSARREGHHEQYF. For the CDR3, the DNA is TGCAGTGCTCGCCGGGAGGGCCACCACGAGCAGTACTTC.

There are a few counts of this clonotype. The V gene is TRBV7-8, the J gene TRBJ2-4; no clear D. The CDR3 sequence is 14 residues long. Looked up from germline, CDR1 is SGHVS and CDR2 is FQNEAQ. Trimming took 2 bases from V and 2 from J, leaving 7 bases between them. Here the CDR3 DNA reads TGTGCCAGCAGCTTATGGGGTACCAAAAACATTCAGTACTTC. Encoded protein: CASSLWGTKNIQYF.

This clonotype was seen only a few times. The gene calls are TRBV7-9 and TRBJ2-7; a possible D gene is TRBD1 (6 bases). The CDR3 is 14 amino acids. Germline-derived CDR1 and CDR2 are SEHNR and FQNEAQ (reference sequence). V lost 3 bases to trimming and J lost 2 bases, with 11 bases between them. The CDR3 spells CASSFEGHTYEQYF. Here the CDR3 DNA reads TGTGCCAGCAGCTTCGAGGGACATACCTACGAGCAGTACTTC.

The chain has TRBV27 and TRBJ2-1; no clear D. The CDR3 is made up of 15 amino acids. Between the trimmed V and J ends, which lost 2 bases and 0 bases, there was a span of 8 bases. Per the germline V gene, CDR1 is MNHEY and CDR2 is SMNVEV (reference sequence). CDR3 coding DNA: TGTGCCAGCAGTTTAGTGGCGGTCTCCTACAATGAGCAGTTCTTC. It codes for CASSLVAVSYNEQFF.

This clonotype was seen more than once but under ten times. J is TRBJ2-1 and V is TRBV4-1; the D is unclear. V dropped 0 bases and J dropped 8 bases, with 5 bases sitting between them. CDR1 and CDR2 from the germline V gene are MGHRA and YSYEKL. The CDR3 has 12 residues. As DNA, the CDR3 is TGCGCCAGCAGCCAAGATGGCCATGAGCAGTTCTTC. Its protein product is CASSQDGHEQFF.

This clonotype was seen a few times. The CDR3 nucleotides read TGTGCCAGCAGCCAAGAAGGCCTAGCGGGAGGGATCAATGAGCAGTTCTTC. It codes for CASSQEGLAGGINEQFF. V usage is TRBV4-2 and J usage is TRBJ2-1; TRBD2 aligns across 12 bases. J lost 6 bases, V lost 0 bases, and 6 bases had no gene match. Germline values: CDR1 LGHNA, CDR2 YNFKEQ. This CDR3 has 17 amino acids.

The chain combines TRBV6-1 with TRBJ1-1; D uncertain. V was shortened by 5 bases and J by 1 base, with 14 bases between the two germline ends. The CDR3 extends over 15 amino acids. Germline V gene sequence: CDR1 MNHNS, CDR2 SASEGT. CDR3 protein: CASSPWAGANTEAFF. Written as DNA, the CDR3 is TGTGCCAGCAGTCCCTGGGCAGGCGCGAACACTGAAGCTTTCTTT.

This clonotype was found a few times. V and J are TRBV27 and TRBJ2-1; D might be TRBD2 (5 bases). The CDR3 is 15 amino acids. V was trimmed by 6 bases and J by 5 bases, leaving 17 bases between them. Germline-derived CDR1 and CDR2 are MNHEY and SMNVEV (reference sequence). This chain's CDR3 is CASSPRGYYNNEQFF. The CDR3 region has the DNA TGTGCCAGCAGCCCGAGAGGGTATTACAACAATGAGCAGTTCTTC.

The chain carries TRBV5-6 and TRBJ2-1, with a possible D match to TRBD2 (6 bases). The CDR3 is 16 residues long. V was clipped by 4 bases and J by 0 bases, with 14 bases between them. Germline V gives CDR1 SGHDT, CDR2 YYEEEE. The CDR3 is CASSLSPRDSYNEQFF. CDR3 in DNA: TGTGCCAGCAGCCTGTCGCCGCGGGACTCCTACAATGAGCAGTTCTTC.

At least ten counts were recorded for this clonotype. V is TRBV7-2 and J is TRBJ2-7; D is unclear. This CDR3 has 15 residues. Germline CDR1 reads SGHTA; CDR2 reads FQGNSA. V gave up 3 bases and J gave up 4 bases, with 16 bases separating them. CDR3 residues: CASSLVGKRTYEQYF. The DNA for the CDR3 is TGTGCCAGCAGCTTGGTGGGGAAAAGGACGTACGAGCAGTACTTC.

On this clonotype: Given a much more abundant clone one base away, this may be a read error. J is TRBJ2-2 and V is TRBV20-1; the D gene is possibly TRBD2 (5 bases). The CDR3 is 13 amino acids. Germline CDR1 and CDR2: DFQATT and SNEGSKA (reference sequence). The CDR3 protein is CSARDQYTGELVF. Written as DNA, the CDR3 is TGCAGTGCTAGAGACCAGTACACCGGGGAGCTGGTTTTT.

This clonotype turned up a few times. This chain connects TRBV4-3 to TRBJ2-7; D is unclear. Germline V gene sequence: CDR1 LGHNA, CDR2 YSLEER. The CDR3 is made up of 15 amino acids. The ends were cut back, 0 bases at V and 2 bases at J, with 11 bases in the middle. CDR3 sequence: CASSQDQHSTYEQYF. CDR3 DNA: TGCGCCAGCAGCCAAGATCAGCATTCAACCTACGAGCAGTACTTC.

The V gene is TRBV3-1, the J gene TRBJ2-7; D not resolved. The CDR3 covers 14 residues. From germline, CDR1 is LGHDT and CDR2 YNNKEL (reference sequence). Trimming pared 8 bases from V and 5 bases from J, leaving 19 bases between. DNA of the CDR3: TGTGCCAGCGCTTTGTCCGCGACATACGACGAGCAGTACTTC. Its translation is CASALSATYDEQYF.

This sequence joins TRBV7-2 and TRBJ1-3; D is undetermined. Germline CDR1 and CDR2: SGHTA and FQGNSA. The CDR3 runs to 14 residues. V dropped 1 base and J dropped 4 bases, with 8 bases sitting between them. CDR3 residues: CASSLGVLGNTIYF. DNA of the CDR3: TGTGCCAGCAGCTTAGGTGTATTAGGAAACACCATATATTTT.

In its sample, this clonotype was seen many times. The V call is TRBV2, the J call TRBJ1-5; 8 nucleotides align to TRBD1. Germline loops: CDR1 SNHLY, CDR2 FYNNEI. The trim removed 6 bases at V and 0 bases at J, leaving 7 bases unmatched. This CDR3 has 16 amino acids. In nucleotides, the CDR3 is TGTGCCAGCAGCCGTAGGACAGGGCATAGCAATCAGCCCCAGCATTTT. Translating it yields CASSRRTGHSNQPQHF.

This clonotype was found a few times. The gene calls are TRBV25-1 and TRBJ2-7; D is uncertain. With 6 bases removed from V and 4 bases from J, the gap between germline ends came to 7 bases. CDR1 is MGHDK and CDR2 is SYGVNS in the germline V gene. CDR3 length equals 11 residues. In DNA form, the CDR3 reads TGTGCCAGCAGGATGGGTTACGAGCAGTACTTC. Translated: CASRMGYEQYF.

This clonotype was counted between two and nine times. The CDR3 region is CAISEDSGWNEQYF. The CDR3 region has the DNA TGTGCCATCAGTGAGGACAGCGGATGGAACGAGCAGTACTTC. This sequence joins TRBV10-3 and TRBJ2-7; D is possibly TRBD1 or TRBD2 (5 bases each). CDR1 is ENHRY and CDR2 is SYGVKD in the germline V gene. The CDR3 is 14 residues long. V lost 2 bases to trimming and J lost 5 bases, with 13 bases between them.

The rearrangement links TRBV5-1 to TRBJ2-3; D is ambiguous. V was clipped by 2 bases and J by 1 base, with 5 bases between them. Germline assignment: CDR1 SGHRS and CDR2 YFSETQ. The CDR3 covers 13 residues. CDR3 in amino acids: CASSFFGTDTQYF. The CDR3 DNA reads as TGCGCCAGCAGCTTCTTTGGCACAGATACGCAGTATTTT.

This clonotype was recorded once. The chain recombines TRBV6-1 with TRBJ2-6, with 12 bases lining up with TRBD1. Losses at the gene ends were 5 bases for V and 2 bases for J; bases not matched to a gene: 4. Germline V lookup: CDR1 MNHNS, CDR2 SASEGT. This CDR3 comprises 17 residues. CDR3 amino acids: CASSKGTGGTGANVLTF. CDR3 bases: TGTGCCAGCAGTAAAGGGACAGGGGGCACTGGGGCCAACGTCCTGACTTTC.

This clonotype was seen only a few times. V usage is TRBV14 and J usage is TRBJ2-1, with D uncertain. V lost 0 bases, J lost 0 bases, and 9 bases lay in between. This CDR3 has 16 residues. CDR1 SGHDN and CDR2 FVKESK come from the germline V gene. The CDR3 coding sequence is TGTGCCAGCAGCCAAGAAGAGTACACCTCCTACAATGAGCAGTTCTTC. It codes for CASSQEEYTSYNEQFF.

The rearrangement joins TRBV6-4 to TRBJ2-1; TRBD2 agrees at 8 bases. V was clipped by 6 bases and J by 8 bases; unmatched bases: 12. From germline, CDR1 is MRHNA and CDR2 SNTAGT. This CDR3 comprises 15 residues. The CDR3 region is CASSLLAGSLDEQFF. CDR3 DNA sequence: TGTGCCAGCAGCCTTCTAGCGGGCTCCCTCGATGAGCAGTTCTTC.